There are a few counts of the clone carrying this T cell receptor beta chain. These data originate in a study of T-cell reconstitution after alpha-beta-depleted transplantation in children. TCRbeta library construction was performed incorporating unique molecular identifiers. TCRdb reanalysed the PCR reads using MiXCR and keeps one entry per CDR3 protein. The repertoire holds some 500,000 distinct CDR3 sequences, around a third seen once, with approximately 2.3% in the top ten. With 7 bases clipped from V and 8 bases from J, the junction kept 3 bases outside the gene matches. CDR1 is SQVTM and CDR2 is ANQGSEA in the germline V gene. The CDR3 runs 10 residues.

This material consisted of PBMCs from the stem cell graft donor, taken from the stem cell graft. The gene calls are TRBV29-1 and TRBJ1-2; 8 nucleotides agree with TRBD1. The clonotype comes from a human donor who donated a stem cell graft to a child with aplastic anemia. This chain's CDR3 is CSAGQGGYTF. In DNA form, the CDR3 reads TGCAGCGCAGGACAGGGCGGCTACACCTTC.